This TCR beta chain was recorded in a study of blood T cells in healthy people across ages. Whole-study findings and limits: Significant beta diversity loss was already apparent by age roughly 44, declining roughly linearly.

A remark on this clonotype: Antigen: not known.

The second PCR ran about 6 to 11 cycles with a sample-barcoded 5' primer and J-beta primers. One entry per CDR3 protein, called by TCRdb with MiXCR from the 5' RACE reads. The table includes around 1,900,000 distinct CDR3 sequences, around 42% detected once. CDR1 and CDR2 (germline): MRHNA, SNTAGT. Deletions cut 5 bases from V and 4 bases from J, with 11 bases between. This CDR3 has 14 amino acids. This sequence joins TRBV6-4 and TRBJ2-2; tentatively, D is TRBD1 (5 bases). This receptor was identified in a human donor in good health. Input material: blood. The CDR3 DNA reads TGTGCCAGCAGTCCGACAGAGACCACCGGGGAGCTGTTTTTT. It encodes CASSPTETTGELFF.